This TCR beta chain was identified in a study of T cells in Graves' hyperthyroidism and ophthalmopathy. Trimming shortened V by 0 bases and J by 0 bases, and 12 bases separated the two germline ends. Per germline, CDR1 MGHRA and CDR2 YSYEKL. The CDR3 is 16 amino acids. Study results and limitations: Most thyroid clonotypes with frequency above 0.001 were detected in blood.

TCR beta CDR3 region amplification was performed from RNA transcripts. The HTBI primer set drove a first-round RT-PCR of the TCR CDR3. TCRdb independently ran MiXCR on the multiplex PCR reads; one entry per CDR3 protein. The sample gives around 380,000 distinct CDR3 sequences, about 13% of which show up once; around 21% is in the top ten. This clonotype showed up just a few times. What it binds is unknown. The receptor was derived from a man aged 25 to 40 with Graves' hyperthyroidism that later progressed to Graves' ophthalmopathy. The chain joins TRBV4-1 to TRBJ2-7; D not certain. What was sequenced was blood. This chain's CDR3 is CASSQDQGKHSYEQYF. CDR3 sequence (DNA): TGCGCCAGCAGCCAAGATCAAGGGAAACACTCCTACGAGCAGTACTTC.